These 6 T cell receptor beta chains came from one sample sequenced in a study of beta chain features in type 1 diabetes (dated by TCRdb to between 2017 and 2018). The library was generated by the immunoSEQ multiplex PCR assay. The entire isolated RNA was reverse transcribed using the High Capacity cDNA Reverse Transcription Kit, and thus expressed TCRB transcripts were sequenced. TCRdb obtained this table from immuneACCESS and retained in-frame rearrangements with V and J assigned. These tables miss some clones; where compared with another copy, unresolved V genes account for less than half of the shortfall, and the remainder is unexplained. Recorded for this sample are about 360,000 clones; around 12% of them occurred a single time. Around 0.015% of the sample lies in the top ten. The sequencing sample was made of naive CD4+ T cells from blood. According to the study, the label for this sample's cell subset or site signals: true naive CD4+ T cells. The receptors originated from a young man in good health.

The rearrangement uses TRBV10-3 and TRBJ2-5; the match to TRBD1 covers 7 bases. Trimming cost V 5 bases and J 1 base; bases outside gene matches: 4. The germline gives CDR1 ENHRY, CDR2 SYGVKD. This CDR3 is 14 amino acids long. CDR3 in DNA: TGTGCCATCAGTAGGGACAGTGGCCAAGAGACCCAGTACTTC. As protein: CAISRDSGQETQYF.

In its sample, this clone was seen a few times. The chain couples TRBV2 to TRBJ2-5, with D possibly being TRBD1 (5 bases). From germline, CDR1 is SNHLY and CDR2 FYNNEI. The CDR3 has 14 residues. Trimming pared 8 bases from V and 6 bases from J, leaving 19 bases between. In DNA form, the CDR3 reads TGTGCCAGCGGTCAAGATAGGGGTAGCCAGACCCAGTACTTC. Translation: CASGQDRGSQTQYF.

This clone appeared a few times. The rearrangement links TRBV7-9 to TRBJ2-1, with D maybe TRBD2 (5 bases). The length of the CDR3 is 12 residues. The V end was cut by 7 bases, the J end by 9 bases, with 13 bases between. Germline lookup yields CDR1 SEHNR and CDR2 FQNEAQ (reference sequence). The CDR3 region has the DNA TGTGCCAGCACCCCCGAGGGTTTTGAGCAGTTCTTC. Its translation is CASTPEGFEQFF.

The chain combines TRBV9 with TRBJ1-1, with TRBD1 matching 8 bases. Germline loops: CDR1 SGDLS, CDR2 YYNGEE. The length of the CDR3 is 15 residues. The ends lost 3 bases at V and 5 bases at J; junction bases unmatched: 9. The CDR3 sequence is CASSAPTGVRTEAFF. The CDR3 DNA is TGTGCCAGCAGCGCTCCGACAGGGGTCAGGACTGAAGCTTTCTTT.

The V and J genes are TRBV6-5 and TRBJ2-7; TRBD2 is a possible D gene (6 bases). The CDR3 runs 13 residues. CDR1 and CDR2 (germline): MNHEY, SVGAGI. Trimming took off 6 bases at V and 6 bases at J, with 15 bases between the two ends. The CDR3 region is CASRDYGTPEQYF. The CDR3 DNA follows: TGTGCCAGCAGGGACTATGGGACCCCCGAGCAGTACTTC.

The CDR3, as DNA: TGTGCCTGGACGCGGGACAGCGACTACGAGCAGTACTTC. This translates into CAWTRDSDYEQYF. This chain links TRBV30 with TRBJ2-7; the D gene is possibly TRBD1 (7 bases). V lost 4 bases and J 3 bases, leaving 13 bases between the germline ends. The CDR3 is 13 amino acids. Per the germline V gene, CDR1 is GTSNPN and CDR2 is SVGIG (reference sequence).